These 14 T cell receptor beta chains were sequenced from one sample in a study of identical twins. TCRdb used MiXCR to reprocess the 5' RACE reads, holding one entry per CDR3 protein. The repertoire holds 450,000 or so distinct CDR3 sequences, with roughly 26% as singletons. This sample was also put to use in a study of T cells expressing NK-cell markers.

Sequencing was performed on CD4+ T cells sorted from blood. The receptors originated from a woman younger than 30 in good health.

The chain employs TRBV6-5 and TRBJ2-1, with 7 bases lining up with TRBD1. Germline assignment: CDR1 MNHEY and CDR2 SVGAGI. V was pared by 6 bases and J by 8 bases, with 4 bases of the junction left unmatched. CDR3 length: 12 amino acids. The CDR3 DNA follows: TGTGCCAGCAGGAACAGGGGCGATGAGCAGTTCTTC. Amino acid sequence: CASRNRGDEQFF.

The chain joins TRBV20-1 to TRBJ2-5; 8 bases are shared with TRBD1. The CDR3 is 12 amino acids. V lost 6 bases and J lost 5; bases outside the gene matches: 5. Germline V lookup: CDR1 DFQATT, CDR2 SNEGSKA (reference sequence). CDR3 sequence (DNA): TGCAGTGCATGGGACAGGAGGGAGACCCAGTACTTC. This translates into CSAWDRRETQYF.

The rearrangement links TRBV12-3 or TRBV12-4 to TRBJ2-5, with D possibly matching TRBD2 (5 bases). This CDR3 has 13 amino acids. V lost 6 bases and J 3 bases, leaving 11 bases between the germline ends. The CDR3 reads CASSHREEETQYF. The CDR3 DNA reads TGTGCCAGCAGCCACCGGGAAGAAGAGACCCAGTACTTC.

The chain combines TRBV6-1 with TRBJ1-3; D gene ambiguous. CDR1 and CDR2 (germline): MNHNS, SASEGT. With 6 bases removed from V and 3 bases from J, the gap between germline ends came to 15 bases. The CDR3 has 15 amino acids. In DNA, the CDR3 is TGTGCCAGCAGCCTCCGAATCCTCGGTGGAAACACCATATATTTT. This sequence encodes CASSLRILGGNTIYF.

The chain links TRBV29-1 to TRBJ2-3, with 7 bases that match TRBD1. Trimming at V came to 7 bases and at J to 7 bases, leaving 8 bases not matched to a gene. Germline assignment: CDR1 SQVTM and CDR2 ANQGSEA. The CDR3 totals 12 residues. CDR3 nucleotide sequence: TGCAGCGGTCTGGTACAGGGGAATACGCAGTATTTT. It yields the protein CSGLVQGNTQYF.

A few counts support this clonotype. The genes are TRBV5-1 and TRBJ2-1; TRBD2 aligns across 8 bases. The CDR3 is 15 amino acids. The germline gives CDR1 SGHRS, CDR2 YFSETQ. J was trimmed by 8 bases and V by 0 bases; bases with no gene match: 7. The CDR3 spells CASSLGGLAIDEQFF. The CDR3 DNA sequence: TGCGCCAGCAGCTTGGGAGGACTAGCAATAGATGAGCAGTTCTTC. Combining the CDR3 with reference TRBV5-1 and TRBJ2-1 gives the whole variable domain KAGVTQTPRYLIKTRGQQVTLSCSPISGHRSVSWYQQTPGQGLQFLFEYFSETQRNKGNFPGRFSGRQFSNSRSEMNVSTLELGDSALYLCASSLGGLAIDEQFFGPGTRLTVL.

The chain carries TRBV5-1 and TRBJ2-1; TRBD2 matches 9 bases. The germline V gene encodes CDR1 SGHRS and CDR2 YFSETQ. The CDR3 extends over 18 amino acids. V dropped 6 bases and J dropped 6; count of bases not matched to a gene: 19. The CDR3 reads CASILGLAGLGGGNEQFF. The CDR3 DNA sequence: TGCGCCAGCATTCTGGGGCTAGCGGGACTTGGGGGGGGCAATGAGCAGTTCTTC.

The J gene is TRBJ2-1, the V gene TRBV5-5; 10 bases fit TRBD2. The junction had 14 bases not matched to a gene; V was cut back by 6 bases and J by 14 bases. The CDR3 is 14 amino acids. Looked up from germline, CDR1 is SGHKS and CDR2 is YYEKEE (reference sequence). The DNA of the CDR3 is TGTGCCAGCACCGAGATAGCGGGGGGCGTTGTGGAGTTCTTC. Translated: CASTEIAGGVVEFF. The full variable domain, rest sourced from reference TRBV5-5 and TRBJ2-1, is DAGVTQSPTHLIKTRGQQVTLRCSPISGHKSVSWYQQVLGQGPQFIFQYYEKEERGRGNFPDRFSARQFPNYSSELNVNALLLGDSALYLCASTEIAGGVVEFFGPGTRLTVL.

This clonotype was seen more than once but under ten times. The V gene is TRBV4-3, the J gene TRBJ2-1, with 9 bases fitting TRBD2. The CDR3 runs 15 residues. V gave up 0 bases and J gave up 13 bases; unmatched junction bases: 10. Germline loops: CDR1 LGHNA, CDR2 YSLEER. The CDR3 sequence is CASSQEKGPGLAQFF. Here the CDR3 DNA reads TGCGCCAGCAGCCAAGAAAAGGGACCGGGACTAGCCCAGTTCTTC.

J is TRBJ2-1 and V is TRBV6-1; TRBD2 might be the D (5 bases). The CDR3 covers 14 residues. The V gene lost 10 bases and the J gene lost 7 bases, with 20 bases spanning the gap. Per germline, CDR1 MNHNS and CDR2 SASEGT. CDR3 protein: CATRRGKLLNEQFF. In DNA form, the CDR3 reads TGTGCCACGCGACGGGGTAAATTACTAAATGAGCAGTTCTTC.

The genes are TRBV2 and TRBJ2-1, with D hard to call. V was clipped by 6 bases and J by 2 bases, with 11 bases between them. Looked up from germline, CDR1 is SNHLY and CDR2 is FYNNEI. The CDR3 is made up of 14 amino acids. CDR3: CASSDLGPYNEQFF. The CDR3, as DNA: TGTGCCAGCAGCGACTTAGGGCCCTACAATGAGCAGTTCTTC.

This sequence joins TRBV6-2 or TRBV6-3 and TRBJ2-1; D is ambiguous. Germline values: CDR1 MNHEY, CDR2 SVGEGT. This CDR3 region has 12 residues. Deletions cut 10 bases from V and 4 bases from J, with 11 bases between. The CDR3 bases are TGTGCCACCCGGTTTTTATACAATGAGCAGTTCTTC. Protein sequence: CATRFLYNEQFF.

The V call is TRBV6-1, the J call TRBJ1-2, with a tentative D call TRBD1 (5 bases). V lost 5 bases to trimming and J lost 5 bases, with 12 bases between them. The CDR3 covers 13 residues. The germline gives CDR1 MNHNS, CDR2 SASEGT. The CDR3 is CASSRDGPYGYTF. DNA for the CDR3: TGTGCCAGCAGTCGGGACGGACCATATGGCTACACCTTC.

Here the CDR3 DNA reads TGTGCCATCGGGGAGGGCGGGATGAACACTGAAGCTTTCTTT. Protein product: CAIGEGGMNTEAFF. The J gene is TRBJ1-1, the V gene TRBV10-3; the D is unclear. The CDR3 is 14 residues long. Germline V CDR1 and CDR2: ENHRY, SYGVKD. V lost 8 bases, J lost 0 bases, and 13 bases lay in between.